The sample holds a few counts of the clone carrying this TCR beta chain. The antigen is unknown. The record originates from a study of long-term antiretroviral therapy in people with HIV. Version v3.0 of the immunoSEQ assay was performed at survey level. Some clones are missing from TCRdb's copy, which holds only in-frame ones; the method was immunoSEQ multiplex PCR. Of 20,000 to 25,000 clones listed, around four fifths are singletons. Findings of the study overall: Repertoires looked antigen-experienced, with only a slight naive shift after ART.

The sequencing here drew on unsorted PBMCs, taken 1.6 years after starting antiretroviral therapy. The clonotype was recovered from a man aged 35-49 years with HIV.

The CDR3 is CASSLAYYEQYF. The CDR3 region has the DNA TGTGCCAGCAGCTTAGCTTACTACGAGCAGTACTTC. The genes are TRBV7-3 and TRBJ2-7; no clear D. CDR1 and CDR2 (germline): SGHTA, FQGTGA. V lost 2 bases, J lost 3 bases, and 5 bases lay in between. This CDR3 contains 12 residues.